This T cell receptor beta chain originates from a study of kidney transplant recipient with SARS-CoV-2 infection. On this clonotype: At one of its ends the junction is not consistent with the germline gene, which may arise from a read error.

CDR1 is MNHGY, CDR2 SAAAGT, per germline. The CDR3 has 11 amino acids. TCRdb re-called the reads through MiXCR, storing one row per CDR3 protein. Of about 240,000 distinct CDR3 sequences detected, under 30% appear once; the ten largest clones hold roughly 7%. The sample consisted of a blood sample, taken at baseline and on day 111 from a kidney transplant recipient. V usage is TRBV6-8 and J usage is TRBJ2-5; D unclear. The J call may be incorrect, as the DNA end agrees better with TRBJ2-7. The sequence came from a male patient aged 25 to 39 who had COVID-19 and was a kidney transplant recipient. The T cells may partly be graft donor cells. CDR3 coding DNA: TGTACCAGCAGTTCCACCTACGAGCAGTACTTC. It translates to CTSSSTYEQYF.